This T cell receptor (beta chain) was documented in a study of shared clonotypes between healthy human individuals. With respect to this clone: Its specificity is not known.

There are 15 residues in the CDR3. Germline V gene lookup returns CDR1 SQVTM and CDR2 ANQGSEA. Trimming took 0 bases from V and 1 from J, leaving 11 bases between them. Study-wide points: Among non-shared clonotypes, generation probabilities were lower than among those shared by all four donors. Estimated richness values were generally larger in naive subsets than in memory subsets.

Those who donated were healthy HIV-negative adults, with no recent acute infections or vaccinations reported. Data came from immunoSEQ multiplex PCR; TCRdb stores just in-frame clones and leaves some out. In the table there are fewer than 1.6 million clones, 98% of which are singletons. The TCR comes from a man aged 30-40 years in good health. The sequencing sample was made of naive CD4+ T cells sorted from blood. Described subset: CD45RA+ positively selected. The chain carries TRBV29-1 and TRBJ2-3; possibly TRBD2 for D (6 bases). CDR3 sequence reads: CSVEDPRERTDTQYF. DNA of the CDR3: TGCAGCGTTGAAGATCCACGGGAGCGCACAGATACGCAGTATTTT.